This T cell receptor beta chain was sequenced for a study of vaccination and CD4 T cells after COVID-19. Study-level background: With several mild cases and one severe, convalescent patients were SARS-CoV-2 positive by nasal swab PCR.

An Oncomine TCR Beta short-read assay was used to sequence the DNA from cultured CD4+ T cells. TCRdb reanalysed the PCR reads using MiXCR and keeps one entry per CDR3 protein. Of about 17,000 distinct CDR3 sequences in the sample, around 40% are singletons; the top ten hold more than 6.5%. Germline CDR1 SGHTA, CDR2 FQGNSA. V dropped 2 bases and J dropped 2 bases, with 14 bases sitting between them. The CDR3 runs to 16 residues. Treatment indicated: approximately nine-day PBMC culture with coronavirus spike peptide pools or control peptides (ViraFEST assay). With peptide pools, ViraFEST first expanded antigen-specific T cells and afterwards sequenced their TCRs. About this clonotype: Its antigen is not known.

This sequence was found in a human donor who had recovered from COVID-19. The source material was CD4+ T cells from blood, cultured in vitro, sampled after SARS-CoV-2 vaccination. V and J are TRBV7-2 and TRBJ2-3, with a weak D call TRBD1 (5 bases). CDR3 in amino acids: CASSLRLGQNTDTQYF. In nucleotides, the CDR3 is TGTGCCAGCAGCTTAAGGTTGGGGCAAAACACAGATACGCAGTATTTT. Full variable domain (missing parts from reference TRBV7-2 and TRBJ2-3): GAGVSQSPSNKVTEKGKDVELRCDPISGHTALYWYRQSLGQGLEFLIYFQGNSAPDKSGLPSDRFSAERTGGSVSTLTIQRTQQEDSAVYLCASSLRLGQNTDTQYFGPGTRLTVL.